The sequence of this T cell receptor beta chain was determined in a study of cytomegalovirus exposure and HLA in healthy donors. Turning to the study itself: HLA-typed donors were the source of about 85 million unique TCRs held in an early data release. Study conclusions and caveats: Most TCR beta V segments were productive about 90% or about 30% of the time in an earlier analysis.

In the case of this clone: Antigen: not known.

V lost 6 bases and J 2 bases, leaving 7 bases between the germline ends. CDR3 size: 12 residues. Germline V gene data show CDR1 as SNHLY and CDR2 as FYNNEI. The PCR was carried out with 60 Vbeta primers and 13 Jbeta primers. TCRdb's copy holds only in-frame clones and misses some; the assay was immunoSEQ multiplex PCR. Of about 77,000 clones listed, 75% to 80% are singletons. The source is a man aged 40-49 years in good health and CMV-seronegative. Sequencing was performed on PBMCs. V and J are TRBV2 and TRBJ1-2, with D perhaps matching TRBD1 (6 bases). Here the CDR3 reads CASRGQNYGYTF. In DNA form, the CDR3 reads TGTGCCAGCAGAGGACAGAACTATGGCTACACCTTC.